Below, one TCR beta chain is given with its context. This sample is part of a study of blood T cell repertoires in COVID-19. Study information: Samples representing acute and convalescent COVID-19 were sourced from the United States, Italy and Spain. Sample material is recorded as cDNA or gDNA derived from T cells, B-cell-depleted T cells, or PBMCs.

The repertoire was sequenced with immunoSEQ multiplex PCR; TCRdb's copy has only in-frame clones and lacks some. The data contain 25,000 to 35,000 clones, approximately 91% of them seen just once; the ten biggest clones take up less than 8%. With 2 bases clipped from V and 2 bases from J, the junction kept 4 bases outside the gene matches. The CDR3 consists of 14 residues. CDR1 and CDR2 (germline): GTSNPN, SVGIG (reference sequence). Sequencing used peripheral blood. J is TRBJ2-7 and V is TRBV30, with 9 nucleotides matching TRBD1. The receptor comes from a man aged 55 to 69 with COVID-19, enrolled during active disease. CDR3 protein: CAWSLRTGAYEQYF. CDR3 nucleotide sequence: TGTGCCTGGAGTCTTCGGACAGGGGCCTACGAGCAGTACTTC.